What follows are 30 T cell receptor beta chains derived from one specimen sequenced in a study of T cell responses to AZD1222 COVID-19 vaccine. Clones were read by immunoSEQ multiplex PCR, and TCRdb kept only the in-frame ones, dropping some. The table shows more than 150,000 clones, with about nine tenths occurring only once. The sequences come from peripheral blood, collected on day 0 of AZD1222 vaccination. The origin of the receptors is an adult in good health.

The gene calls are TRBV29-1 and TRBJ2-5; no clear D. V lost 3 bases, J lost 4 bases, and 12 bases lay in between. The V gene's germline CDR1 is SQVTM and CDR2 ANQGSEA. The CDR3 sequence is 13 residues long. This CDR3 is CSVDIPQAETQYF. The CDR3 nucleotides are TGCAGCGTTGATATACCGCAGGCAGAGACCCAGTACTTC.

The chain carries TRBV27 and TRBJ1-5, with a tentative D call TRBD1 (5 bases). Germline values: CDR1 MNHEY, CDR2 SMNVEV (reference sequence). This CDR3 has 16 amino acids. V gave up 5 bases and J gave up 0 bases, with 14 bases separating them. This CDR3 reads CASSPTRVYSNQPQHF. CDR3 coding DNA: TGTGCCAGCAGTCCCACCAGGGTGTATAGCAATCAGCCCCAGCATTTT.

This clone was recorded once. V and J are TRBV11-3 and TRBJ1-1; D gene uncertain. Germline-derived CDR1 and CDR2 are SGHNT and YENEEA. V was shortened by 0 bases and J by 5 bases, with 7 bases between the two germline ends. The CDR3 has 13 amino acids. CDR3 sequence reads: CASSLEGDTEAFF. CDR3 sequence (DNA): TGTGCCAGCAGCTTAGAGGGAGATACTGAAGCTTTCTTT.

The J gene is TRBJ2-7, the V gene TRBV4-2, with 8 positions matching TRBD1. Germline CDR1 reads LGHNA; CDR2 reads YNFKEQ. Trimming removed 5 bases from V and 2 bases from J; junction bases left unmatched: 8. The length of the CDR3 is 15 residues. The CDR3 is CASSKTGAPTYEQYF. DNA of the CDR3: TGTGCCAGCAGCAAGACAGGGGCCCCTACCTACGAGCAGTACTTC.

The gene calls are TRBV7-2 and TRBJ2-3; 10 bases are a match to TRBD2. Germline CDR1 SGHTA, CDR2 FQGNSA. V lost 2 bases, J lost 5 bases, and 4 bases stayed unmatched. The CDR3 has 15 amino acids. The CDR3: CASSLQASGRDTQYF. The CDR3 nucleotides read TGTGCCAGCAGCTTACAGGCTAGCGGGAGAGATACGCAGTATTTT.

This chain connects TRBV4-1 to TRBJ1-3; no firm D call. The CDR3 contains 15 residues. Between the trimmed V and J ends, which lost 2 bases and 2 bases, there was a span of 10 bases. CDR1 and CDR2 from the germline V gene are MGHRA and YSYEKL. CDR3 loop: CASSQNGGPGNTIYF. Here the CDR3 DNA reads TGCGCCAGCAGCCAAAACGGCGGACCTGGAAACACCATATATTTT.

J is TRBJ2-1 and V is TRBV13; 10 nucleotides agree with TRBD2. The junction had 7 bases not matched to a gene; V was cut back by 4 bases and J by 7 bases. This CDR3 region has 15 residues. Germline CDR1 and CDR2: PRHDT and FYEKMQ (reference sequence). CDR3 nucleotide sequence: TGTGCCAGCAGCTCCTGGGTAGCGGGAGGAAATGAGCAGTTCTTC. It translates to CASSSWVAGGNEQFF.

The CDR3 loop is CASSLVPITGTSDTGELFF. Written as DNA, the CDR3 is TGCGCCAGCAGCTTGGTTCCTATTACCGGGACTAGTGATACCGGGGAGCTGTTTTTT. V usage is TRBV5-1 and J usage is TRBJ2-2, with 8 bases identical to TRBD2. CDR3 length: 19 residues. Germline loops: CDR1 SGHRS, CDR2 YFSETQ. J lost 5 bases, V lost 0 bases, and 15 bases had no gene match.

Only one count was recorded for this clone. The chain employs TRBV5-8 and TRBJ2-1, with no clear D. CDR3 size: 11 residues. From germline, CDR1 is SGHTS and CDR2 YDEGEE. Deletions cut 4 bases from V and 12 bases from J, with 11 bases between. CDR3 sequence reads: CASSPQSGQFF. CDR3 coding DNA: TGTGCCAGCAGCCCCCAGTCGGGGCAGTTCTTC.

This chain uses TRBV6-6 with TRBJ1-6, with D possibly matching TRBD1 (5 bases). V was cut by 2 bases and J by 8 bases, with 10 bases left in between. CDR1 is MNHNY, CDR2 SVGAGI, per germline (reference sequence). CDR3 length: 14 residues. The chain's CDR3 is CASSYQGRDSPLHF. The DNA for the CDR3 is TGTGCCAGCAGTTACCAGGGTAGGGATTCACCCCTCCACTTT.

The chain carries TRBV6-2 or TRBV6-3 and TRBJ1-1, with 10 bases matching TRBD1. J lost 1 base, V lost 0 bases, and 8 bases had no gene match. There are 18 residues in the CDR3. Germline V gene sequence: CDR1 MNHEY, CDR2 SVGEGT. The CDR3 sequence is CASSYSAGTGETNTEAFF. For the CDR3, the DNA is TGTGCCAGCAGTTACTCGGCAGGGACAGGGGAAACGAACACTGAAGCTTTCTTT.

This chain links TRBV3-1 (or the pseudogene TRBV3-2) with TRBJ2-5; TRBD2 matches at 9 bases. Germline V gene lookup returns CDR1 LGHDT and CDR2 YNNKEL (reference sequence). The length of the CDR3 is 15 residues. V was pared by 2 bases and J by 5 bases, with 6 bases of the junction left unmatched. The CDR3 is CASSQLREGRETQYF. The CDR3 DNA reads TGTGCCAGCAGCCAATTGCGGGAGGGGAGGGAGACCCAGTACTTC.

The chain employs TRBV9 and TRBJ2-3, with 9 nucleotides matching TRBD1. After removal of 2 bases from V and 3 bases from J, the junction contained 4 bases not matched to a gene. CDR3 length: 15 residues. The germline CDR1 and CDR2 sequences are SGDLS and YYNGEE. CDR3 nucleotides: TGTGCCAGCAGCGTCGGGACAGGGAAGACAGATACGCAGTATTTT. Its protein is CASSVGTGKTDTQYF. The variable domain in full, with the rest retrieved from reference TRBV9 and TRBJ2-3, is DSGVTQTPKHLITATGQRVTLRCSPRSGDLSVYWYQQSLDQGLQFLIQYYNGEERAKGNILERFSAQQFPDLHSELNLSSLELGDSALYFCASSVGTGKTDTQYFGPGTRLTVL.

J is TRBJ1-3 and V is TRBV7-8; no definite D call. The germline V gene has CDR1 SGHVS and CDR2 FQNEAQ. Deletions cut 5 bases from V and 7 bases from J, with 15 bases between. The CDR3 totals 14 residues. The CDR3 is CASSPRDLGNTIYF. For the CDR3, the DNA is TGTGCCAGCAGCCCACGGGATCTGGGGAACACCATATATTTT. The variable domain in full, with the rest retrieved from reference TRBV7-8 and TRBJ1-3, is GAGVSQSPRYKVAKRGQDVALRCDPISGHVSLFWYQQALGQGPEFLTYFQNEAQLDKSGLPSDRFFAERPEGSVSTLKIQRTQQEDSAVYLCASSPRDLGNTIYFGEGSWLTVV.

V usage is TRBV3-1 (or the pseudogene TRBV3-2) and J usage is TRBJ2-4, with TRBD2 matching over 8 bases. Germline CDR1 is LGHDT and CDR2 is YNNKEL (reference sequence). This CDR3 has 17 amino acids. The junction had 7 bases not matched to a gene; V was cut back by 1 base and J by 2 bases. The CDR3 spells CASSQVKAGVPKNIQYF. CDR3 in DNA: TGTGCCAGCAGCCAAGTTAAAGCGGGAGTTCCCAAAAACATTCAGTACTTC.

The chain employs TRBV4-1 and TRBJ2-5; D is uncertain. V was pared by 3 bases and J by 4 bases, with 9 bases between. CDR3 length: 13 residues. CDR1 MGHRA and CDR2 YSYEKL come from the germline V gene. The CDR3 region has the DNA TGCGCCAGCAGCCAGGTGGTCGTAGAGACCCAGTACTTC. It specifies CASSQVVVETQYF.

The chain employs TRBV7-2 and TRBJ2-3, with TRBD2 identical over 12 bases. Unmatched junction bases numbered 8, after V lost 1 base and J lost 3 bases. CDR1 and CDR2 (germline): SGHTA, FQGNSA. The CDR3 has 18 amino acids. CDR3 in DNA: TGTGCCAGCAGCTTAGTTGGCCCCACTAGCGGGGGGACAGATACGCAGTATTTT. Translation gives CASSLVGPTSGGTDTQYF.

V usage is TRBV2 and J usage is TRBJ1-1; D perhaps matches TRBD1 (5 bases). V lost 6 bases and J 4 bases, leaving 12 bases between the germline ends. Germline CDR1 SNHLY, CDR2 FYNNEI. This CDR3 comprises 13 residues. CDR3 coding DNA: TGTGCCAGCAGCAGGGAAGAAGGCACTGAAGCTTTCTTT. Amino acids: CASSREEGTEAFF.

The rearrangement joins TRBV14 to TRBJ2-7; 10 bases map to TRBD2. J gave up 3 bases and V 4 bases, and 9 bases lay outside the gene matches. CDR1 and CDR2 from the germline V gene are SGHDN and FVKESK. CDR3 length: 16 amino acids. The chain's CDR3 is CASSPDRAGGLYEQYF. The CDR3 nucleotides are TGTGCCAGCAGCCCGGACCGAGCGGGAGGGCTCTACGAGCAGTACTTC. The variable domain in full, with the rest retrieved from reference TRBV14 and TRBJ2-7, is EAGVTQFPSHSVIEKGQTVTLRCDPISGHDNLYWYRRVMGKEIKFLLHFVKESKQDESGMPNNRFLAERTGGTYSTLKVQPAELEDSGVYFCASSPDRAGGLYEQYFGPGTRLTVT.

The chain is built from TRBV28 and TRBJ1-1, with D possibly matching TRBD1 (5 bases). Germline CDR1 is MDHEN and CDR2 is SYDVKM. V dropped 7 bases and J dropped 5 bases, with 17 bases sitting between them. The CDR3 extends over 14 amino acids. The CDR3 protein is CASNTFGGDTEAFF. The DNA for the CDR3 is TGTGCCAGCAACACTTTCGGGGGTGATACTGAAGCTTTCTTT.

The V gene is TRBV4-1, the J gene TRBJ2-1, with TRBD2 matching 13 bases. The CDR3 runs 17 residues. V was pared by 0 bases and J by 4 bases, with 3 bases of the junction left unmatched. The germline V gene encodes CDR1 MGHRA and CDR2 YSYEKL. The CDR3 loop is CASSQELAGGTYNEQFF. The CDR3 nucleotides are TGCGCCAGCAGCCAAGAACTAGCGGGAGGGACATACAATGAGCAGTTCTTC.

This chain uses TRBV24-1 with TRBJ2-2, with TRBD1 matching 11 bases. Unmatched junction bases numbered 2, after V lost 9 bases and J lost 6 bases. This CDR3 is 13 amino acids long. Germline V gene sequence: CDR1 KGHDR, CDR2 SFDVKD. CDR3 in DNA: TGTGCCACCCAGGGACAGGGGGCCGGGGAGCTGTTTTTT. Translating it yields CATQGQGAGELFF.

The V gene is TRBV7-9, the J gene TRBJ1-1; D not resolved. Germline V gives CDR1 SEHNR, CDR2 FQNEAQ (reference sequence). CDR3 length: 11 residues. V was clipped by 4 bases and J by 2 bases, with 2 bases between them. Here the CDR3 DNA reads TGTGCCAGCAGCTCCAACACTGAAGCTTTCTTT. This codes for CASSSNTEAFF.

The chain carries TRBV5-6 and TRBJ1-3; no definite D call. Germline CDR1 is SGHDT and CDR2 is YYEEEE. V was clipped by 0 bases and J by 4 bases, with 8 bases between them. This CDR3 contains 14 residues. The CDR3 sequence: CASSLGGFGNTIYF. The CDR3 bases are TGTGCCAGCAGCTTGGGAGGGTTCGGAAACACCATATATTTT.

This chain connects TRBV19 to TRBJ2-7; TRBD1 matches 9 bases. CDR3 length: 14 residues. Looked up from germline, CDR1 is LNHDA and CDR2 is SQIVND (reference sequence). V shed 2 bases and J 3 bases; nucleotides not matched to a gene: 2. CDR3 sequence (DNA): TGTGCCAGTAGTATAAACAGGGGGCACTACGAGCAGTACTTC. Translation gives CASSINRGHYEQYF.

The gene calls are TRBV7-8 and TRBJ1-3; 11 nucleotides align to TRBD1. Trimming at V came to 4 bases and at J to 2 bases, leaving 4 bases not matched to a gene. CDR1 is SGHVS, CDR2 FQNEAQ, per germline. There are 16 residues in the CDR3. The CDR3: CASSYRDRGAGNTIYF. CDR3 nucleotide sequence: TGTGCCAGCAGCTACCGGGACAGGGGGGCTGGAAACACCATATATTTT.

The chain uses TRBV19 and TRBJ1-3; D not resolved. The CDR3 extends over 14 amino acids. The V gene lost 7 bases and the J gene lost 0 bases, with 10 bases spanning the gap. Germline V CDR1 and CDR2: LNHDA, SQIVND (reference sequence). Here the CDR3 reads CASTIDHSGNTIYF. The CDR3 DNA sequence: TGTGCCAGTACCATCGACCACTCTGGAAACACCATATATTTT.

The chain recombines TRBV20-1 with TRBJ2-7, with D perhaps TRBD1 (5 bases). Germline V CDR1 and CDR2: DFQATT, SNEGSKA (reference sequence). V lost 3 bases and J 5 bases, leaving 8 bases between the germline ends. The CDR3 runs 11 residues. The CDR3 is CSARTAHEQYF. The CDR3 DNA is TGCAGTGCTAGGACAGCTCACGAGCAGTACTTC.

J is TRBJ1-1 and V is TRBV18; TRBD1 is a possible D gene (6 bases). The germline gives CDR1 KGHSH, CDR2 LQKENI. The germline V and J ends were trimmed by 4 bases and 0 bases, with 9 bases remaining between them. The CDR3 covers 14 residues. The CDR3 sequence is CASSRNRVNTEAFF. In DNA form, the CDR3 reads TGTGCCAGCTCACGGAACAGGGTGAACACTGAAGCTTTCTTT.

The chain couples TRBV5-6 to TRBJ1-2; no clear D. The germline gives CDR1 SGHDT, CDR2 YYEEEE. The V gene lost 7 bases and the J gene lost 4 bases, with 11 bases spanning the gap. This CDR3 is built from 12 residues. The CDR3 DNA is TGTGCCAGCCATGCGGACGGCTATGGCTACACCTTC. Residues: CASHADGYGYTF.